The rows below give T cell receptor beta chains drawn from one sample of a study of CD8 T cells in ankylosing spondylitis. In TCRdb, the 5' RACE reads were re-called with MiXCR into one record per CDR3 protein. This sample has around 770,000 distinct CDR3 sequences, with around 20% found just once. Sequencing input: blood, either unsorted or a sorted T cell fraction (not recorded which). The receptors here all came from a male donor with ankylosing spondylitis. Each CDR3 is given with its conserved first and last residue. Each record gives: J gene, clone size, D gene, V gene, CDR3 protein, CDR3 DNA. A D gene is named only where the DNA matches it firmly. Only part of the rows carry a size: once, few, many, or a class if the clone is expanded.

TRBJ1-6 | . | . | TRBV6-5 | CASSYSFYFTGGQNSPLHF | TGTGCCAGCAGTTACTCTTTTTATTTTACTGGGGGGCAGAATTCACCCCTCCACTTT
TRBJ2-7 | few | TRBD2 | TRBV7-4 | CASSSPNLAGVRYEQYF | TGTGCCAGCAGCTCCCCAAACTTAGCGGGAGTTAGGTACGAGCAGTACTTC
TRBJ1-2 | . | TRBD1 | TRBV30 | CAWIYQTGSNYGYTF | TGTGCCTGGATTTACCAGACAGGGTCCAACTATGGCTACACCTTC
TRBJ2-5 | few | TRBD1 | TRBV7-3 | CASSSGDRGQGETQYF | TGTGCCAGCAGCTCCGGGGACAGGGGGCAGGGAGAGACCCAGTACTTC
TRBJ2-1 | . | TRBD2 | TRBV4-3 | CASSQVLAGDHEQFF | TGCGCCAGCAGCCAAGTACTAGCGGGAGATCATGAGCAGTTCTTC
TRBJ2-7 | . | . | TRBV20-1 | CSARVKDRYEQYF | TGCAGTGCTAGAGTGAAGGACCGTTACGAGCAGTACTTC
TRBJ1-1 | . | . | TRBV12-5 | CASGLVRGCSAFF | TGTGCTAGTGGTTTGGTACGAGGGTGTAGTGCTTTCTTT
TRBJ2-5 | . | TRBD2 | TRBV11-2 | CASSPSLAGTETQYF | TGTGCCAGCAGTCCCTCACTAGCGGGAACGGAGACCCAGTACTTC
TRBJ2-1 | many | . | TRBV12-3/TRBV12-4 | CASSFGVYNEQFF | TGTGCCAGCAGTTTTGGGGTTTACAATGAGCAGTTCTTC
TRBJ2-7 | . | . | TRBV7-8 | CASSLVAGENEQYF | TGTGCCAGCAGCTTAGTCGCGGGCGAGAACGAGCAGTACTTC
TRBJ2-1 | . | TRBD2 | TRBV24-1 | CATSDRLAANNNEQFF | TGTGCCACCAGTGATCGACTAGCGGCCAATAACAATGAGCAGTTCTTC
TRBJ2-1 | few | . | TRBV19 | CASSLTRGEQFF | TGTGCCAGTAGCCTGACTAGAGGTGAGCAGTTCTTC
TRBJ2-7 | many | TRBD2 | TRBV4-1 | CASSQLWGGNDEQYF | TGCGCCAGCAGCCAACTGTGGGGGGGGAACGACGAGCAGTACTTC
TRBJ1-1 | few | . | TRBV20-1 | CSAPGSYTEAFF | TGCAGTGCGCCCGGATCGTACACTGAAGCTTTCTTT
TRBJ2-2 | . | TRBD1 | TRBV6-1 | CASSGGQYTGELFF | TGTGCCAGCAGTGGGGGACAGTATACCGGGGAGCTGTTTTTT
TRBJ2-3 | . | TRBD2 | TRBV28 | CASSPTSSGSTDTQYF | TGTGCCAGCAGTCCTACGTCTAGCGGAAGCACAGATACGCAGTATTTT
TRBJ2-1 | . | TRBD2 | TRBV18 | CASTLVAGNYNEQFF | TGTGCCAGCACGTTAGTAGCGGGGAACTACAATGAGCAGTTCTTC
TRBJ1-1 | . | . | TRBV29-1 | CSVDFGRMNTEAFF | TGCAGCGTTGACTTCGGACGGATGAACACTGAAGCTTTCTTT
TRBJ2-7 | . | TRBD2 | TRBV11-1 | CASSPGNGLAGYEQYF | TGTGCCAGCAGCCCAGGAAATGGGCTAGCGGGCTACGAGCAGTACTTC
TRBJ2-3 | few | . | TRBV5-1 | CASSLGAGALSDTQYF | TGCGCCAGCAGCTTGGGGGCAGGGGCCCTCTCAGATACGCAGTATTTT
TRBJ2-1 | . | TRBD1 | TRBV7-3 | CASSSTGTGYNEQFF | TGTGCCAGCAGCTCCACCGGGACAGGCTACAATGAGCAGTTCTTC
TRBJ2-3 | . | TRBD2 | TRBV6-5 | CASSYDGLAGGKSTDTQYF | TGTGCCAGCAGTTACGACGGACTAGCGGGGGGTAAGAGCACAGATACGCAGTATTTT
TRBJ2-1 | few | . | TRBV4-1 | CASSQSYGVQHEQFF | TGCGCCAGCAGCCAATCCTATGGGGTCCAGCATGAGCAGTTCTTC
TRBJ2-7 | few | . | TRBV12-3/TRBV12-4 | CASSPGIIYEQYF | TGTGCCAGCAGCCCCGGGATCATCTACGAGCAGTACTTC
TRBJ2-3 | . | TRBD1 | TRBV20-1 | CRARGPTDTQYF | TGCAGGGCAAGGGGGCCCACAGATACGCAGTATTTT